These T cell receptor beta chains were read from a single sample in a study of OX40 agonist ivuxolimab in advanced cancers. Generated by immunoSEQ multiplex PCR, the TCRdb table keeps only in-frame clones and is missing some. The data show approximately 13,000 clones, 77% seen once. Specimen: CD4+ or CD8+ T cells sorted from blood, collected in a trial of the OX40 agonist ivuxolimab. All receptors come from an adult with an advanced solid tumor such as melanoma, head and neck, liver or kidney cancer. The CDR3 runs from the conserved cysteine through the conserved F or W. D genes are given only for firm matches. A clone size is listed for some rows: how often the clone was seen (once, few, many), or a class if it is expanded.

v_call: TRBV6-6
d_call: TRBD2
clone_size: -
j_call: TRBJ2-3
cdr3_nt: TGTGCCGGAGGACTAGCGGGGAGCACAGATACGCAGTATTTT
cdr3_aa: CAGGLAGSTDTQYF

v_call: TRBV13
d_call: TRBD1
clone_size: once
j_call: TRBJ1-2
cdr3_nt: TGTGCCAGCAGCTTAGGGACAGGGGGCGATAACTATGGCTACACCTTC
cdr3_aa: CASSLGTGGDNYGYTF

v_call: TRBV4-1
d_call: -
clone_size: medium-sized
j_call: TRBJ2-7
cdr3_nt: TGCGCCAGCAGCCCCAGCTCAGGGAGGAACGAGCAGTACTTC
cdr3_aa: CASSPSSGRNEQYF

v_call: TRBV5-1
d_call: TRBD1
clone_size: -
j_call: TRBJ2-1
cdr3_nt: TGCGCCAGCAGCCCGGGACAGGGGGCGGAGCAGTTCTTC
cdr3_aa: CASSPGQGAEQFF

v_call: TRBV27
d_call: TRBD2
clone_size: -
j_call: TRBJ2-1
cdr3_nt: TGTGCCAGCTCTGGAGCGGGATGGAGAAATGAGCAGTTCTTC
cdr3_aa: CASSGAGWRNEQFF

v_call: TRBV10-3
d_call: -
clone_size: -
j_call: TRBJ1-3
cdr3_nt: TGTGCCATCAGTGACGACTACAACTCTGGAAACACCATATATTTT
cdr3_aa: CAISDDYNSGNTIYF

v_call: TRBV9
d_call: -
clone_size: -
j_call: TRBJ2-1
cdr3_nt: TGTGCCAGCAGCGTATGGGGGCTTAATGATGAGCAGTTCTTC
cdr3_aa: CASSVWGLNDEQFF

v_call: TRBV27
d_call: -
clone_size: -
j_call: TRBJ1-1
cdr3_nt: TGTGCCAGCAGTTTTGGCAGGAGAAACAACACTGAAGCTTTCTTT
cdr3_aa: CASSFGRRNNTEAFF

v_call: TRBV28
d_call: -
clone_size: -
j_call: TRBJ1-1
cdr3_nt: TGTGCCAGCGAGGCGGGGGGTACTGAAGCTTTCTTT
cdr3_aa: CASEAGGTEAFF

v_call: TRBV7-9
d_call: -
clone_size: -
j_call: TRBJ1-2
cdr3_nt: TGTGCCAGCAGCACTAGGGGATACGGCTACACCTTC
cdr3_aa: CASSTRGYGYTF

v_call: TRBV19
d_call: -
clone_size: -
j_call: TRBJ2-7
cdr3_nt: TGTGCCAGTAGTATCCAGGGACCCTACGAGCAGTACTTC
cdr3_aa: CASSIQGPYEQYF

v_call: TRBV7-9
d_call: TRBD2
clone_size: -
j_call: TRBJ2-7
cdr3_nt: TGTGCCAGCAGCTTATCTTCTAGGCTAGCGGGAGACGAGCAGTACTTC
cdr3_aa: CASSLSSRLAGDEQYF

v_call: TRBV6-1
d_call: -
clone_size: -
j_call: TRBJ1-1
cdr3_nt: TGTGCCAGCAGTGAGTATGCACCAGGGTTGAACACTGAAGCTTTCTTT
cdr3_aa: CASSEYAPGLNTEAFF

v_call: TRBV2
d_call: -
clone_size: -
j_call: TRBJ2-3
cdr3_nt: TGTGCCAGCAGGTTCGACTACCCCAGCACAGATACGCAGTATTTT
cdr3_aa: CASRFDYPSTDTQYF

v_call: TRBV11-2
d_call: -
clone_size: -
j_call: TRBJ1-2
cdr3_nt: TGTGCCAGCAGCTTAGATCGGCAGGGGAACTATGGCTACACCTTC
cdr3_aa: CASSLDRQGNYGYTF

v_call: TRBV29-1
d_call: -
clone_size: -
j_call: TRBJ1-1
cdr3_nt: TGCAGCGTAAGTCGGGGTGGAAGCACTGAAGCTTTCTTT
cdr3_aa: CSVSRGGSTEAFF

v_call: TRBV6-1
d_call: -
clone_size: -
j_call: TRBJ2-6
cdr3_nt: TGTGCCAGCAGTTCAGGCGCTGGGGCCAACGTCCTGACTTTC
cdr3_aa: CASSSGAGANVLTF

v_call: TRBV4-1
d_call: TRBD2
clone_size: -
j_call: TRBJ2-2
cdr3_nt: TGCGCCAGCAGCCAATTAAGGCGGGCCGACGGGAGGAGTCCCGGGGAGCTGTTTTTT
cdr3_aa: CASSQLRRADGRSPGELFF

v_call: TRBV7-9
d_call: TRBD2
clone_size: -
j_call: TRBJ2-1
cdr3_nt: TGTGCCAGCAGCCCCAGCGGGAGCTCCTACAATGAGCAGTTCTTC
cdr3_aa: CASSPSGSSYNEQFF

v_call: TRBV5-6
d_call: -
clone_size: -
j_call: TRBJ2-7
cdr3_nt: TGTGCCAGCAGCTTTAAAGAAGGCGAGCAGTACTTC
cdr3_aa: CASSFKEGEQYF

v_call: TRBV6-5
d_call: TRBD2
clone_size: -
j_call: TRBJ2-3
cdr3_nt: TGTGCCAGCAGTCAACTAGCGACTAGCACAGATACGCAGTATTTT
cdr3_aa: CASSQLATSTDTQYF

v_call: TRBV11-2
d_call: -
clone_size: -
j_call: TRBJ2-3
cdr3_nt: TGTGCCAGCAGCGCCTTCGGCACAGATACGCAGTATTTT
cdr3_aa: CASSAFGTDTQYF

v_call: TRBV11-2
d_call: -
clone_size: -
j_call: TRBJ1-4
cdr3_nt: TGTGCCAGCAGCTTAGATCCGGGTAATGAAAAACTGTTTTTT
cdr3_aa: CASSLDPGNEKLFF

v_call: TRBV27
d_call: -
clone_size: -
j_call: TRBJ2-5
cdr3_nt: TGTGCCAGCAAGGAGCGACTTCAAGAGACCCAGTACTTC
cdr3_aa: CASKERLQETQYF

v_call: TRBV7-2
d_call: TRBD2
clone_size: -
j_call: TRBJ2-1
cdr3_nt: TGTGCCAGCAGCTTTAGCGGGACCCTCAACAATGAGCAGTTCTTC
cdr3_aa: CASSFSGTLNNEQFF

v_call: TRBV9
d_call: -
clone_size: -
j_call: TRBJ1-2
cdr3_nt: TGTGCCAGCGGTACAGGGTATGGCTACACCTTC
cdr3_aa: CASGTGYGYTF

v_call: TRBV7-8
d_call: -
clone_size: -
j_call: TRBJ2-1
cdr3_nt: TGTGCCAGCAGCTTAGATGTAGCGCTTTCTTACAATGAGCAGTTCTTC
cdr3_aa: CASSLDVALSYNEQFF

v_call: TRBV25-1
d_call: -
clone_size: -
j_call: TRBJ1-5
cdr3_nt: TGTGCCAGCAGTGAACCAGGACAGCCCCAGCATTTT
cdr3_aa: CASSEPGQPQHF

v_call: TRBV4-1
d_call: TRBD2
clone_size: few
j_call: TRBJ2-7
cdr3_nt: TGCGCCAGCAGCCCAACCCTAGCGGGAGGGCCGGGGGAGCAGTACTTC
cdr3_aa: CASSPTLAGGPGEQYF

v_call: TRBV11-1
d_call: -
clone_size: -
j_call: TRBJ2-2
cdr3_nt: TGTGCCAGCAGCCAAGACACGAACACCGGGGAGCTGTTTTTT
cdr3_aa: CASSQDTNTGELFF

v_call: TRBV5-1
d_call: TRBD2
clone_size: -
j_call: TRBJ2-7
cdr3_nt: TGCGCCAGCAGCCGTGGACTAGCGGGGCCCTCGGAGCAGTACTTC
cdr3_aa: CASSRGLAGPSEQYF

v_call: TRBV11-3
d_call: -
clone_size: -
j_call: TRBJ2-1
cdr3_nt: TGTGCCAGCAGCTTAGTGAGGGGGACTTCGAATGAGCAGTTCTTC
cdr3_aa: CASSLVRGTSNEQFF